These T cell receptor beta chains were read from a single sample in a study of shared clonotypes between healthy human individuals. Assay used: immunoSEQ multiplex PCR; TCRdb lists only in-frame clones, some missing. This sample has about 730,000 clones; 55% to 80% occur once, and the top ten carry under 2%. The sample consisted of memory CD4+ T cells sorted from blood. Receptor source: a woman younger than 45 in good health. Both conserved end residues are part of each CDR3. The order of the fields is V gene, J gene, D gene, clone size, CDR3 protein, CDR3 DNA. D genes are given only for firm matches. The size entry is marked missing in some rows and otherwise reads once, few, many or a size class.

TRBV19	TRBJ1-5	NA	NA	CASRNSNQPQHF	TGTGCCAGTCGGAATAGCAATCAGCCCCAGCATTTT
TRBV18	TRBJ1-1	TRBD1	few	CASSPAAGGSAEAFF	TGTGCCAGCTCACCTGCGGCAGGGGGCTCGGCTGAAGCTTTCTTT
TRBV5-1	TRBJ2-3	TRBD2	NA	CASSPLAGTLTDTQYF	TGCGCCAGCAGTCCTCTAGCGGGAACTCTCACAGATACGCAGTATTTT
TRBV14	TRBJ2-7	NA	NA	CASSQGNRAYEQYF	TGTGCCAGCAGCCAAGGGAACCGAGCCTACGAGCAGTACTTC
TRBV7-2	TRBJ2-7	TRBD2	few	CASSPGLADSYEQYF	TGTGCCAGCAGCCCGGGACTAGCGGACTCCTACGAGCAGTACTTC
TRBV28	TRBJ1-4	NA	NA	CATDDSLNEKLFF	TGTGCCACCGATGACAGTTTAAATGAAAAACTGTTTTTT
TRBV18	TRBJ2-3	NA	NA	CASSSLTDTQYF	TGTGCCAGCTCATCTCTTACAGATACGCAGTATTTT
TRBV5-1	TRBJ2-7	NA	NA	CASSLVGYPSYEQYF	TGCGCCAGCAGCTTGGTAGGGTACCCCTCCTACGAGCAGTACTTC
TRBV5-4	TRBJ2-2	NA	NA	CASRQDRSNTGELFF	TGTGCCAGCAGACAAGACAGGTCGAACACCGGGGAGCTGTTTTTT
TRBV2	TRBJ1-1	TRBD1	NA	CASSEHSLGQGMTFF	TGTGCCAGCAGTGAACACTCCCTCGGACAGGGAATGACTTTCTTT
TRBV2	TRBJ2-7	TRBD2	NA	CATRSGLAGNSDEQYF	TGTGCCACCCGGTCGGGACTAGCGGGAAATTCGGACGAGCAGTACTTC
TRBV5-4	TRBJ1-5	TRBD1	NA	CASSLGTGRDQPQHF	TGTGCCAGCAGCTTGGGGACAGGGAGGGATCAGCCCCAGCATTTT
TRBV18	TRBJ2-5	NA	once	CASSPLPTSLETQYF	TGTGCCAGCTCACCACTCCCGACTAGTCTTGAGACCCAGTACTTC
TRBV2	TRBJ1-1	NA	NA	CASRPWVDAEAFF	TGTGCCAGCAGGCCCTGGGTGGACGCTGAAGCTTTCTTT
TRBV28	TRBJ1-2	NA	few	CASSLETGGGYTF	TGTGCCAGCAGTTTAGAAACGGGGGGAGGCTACACCTTC
TRBV19	TRBJ2-2	TRBD1	NA	CASKLGRDSNTGELFF	TGTGCCAGTAAGCTTGGTAGGGACAGTAACACCGGGGAGCTGTTTTTT
TRBV28	TRBJ1-5	NA	NA	CASSLYSNQPQHF	TGTGCCAGCAGCCTGTATAGCAATCAGCCCCAGCATTTT
TRBV7-3	TRBJ2-2	NA	few	CASSALRSGELFF	TGTGCCAGCAGCGCCTTGAGGTCCGGGGAGCTGTTTTTT
TRBV9	TRBJ2-3	TRBD1	NA	CASSPGTGNANADTQYF	TGTGCCAGCAGCCCTGGGACAGGGAACGCCAACGCAGATACGCAGTATTTT
TRBV2	TRBJ2-1	NA	NA	CASFGGAGDEQFF	TGTGCCAGCTTTGGCGGTGCCGGGGATGAGCAGTTCTTC
TRBV7-8	TRBJ2-2	NA	NA	CASSPRSLGELFF	TGTGCCAGCAGCCCCAGATCGCTCGGGGAGCTGTTTTTT
TRBV5-8	TRBJ2-7	NA	once	CASSRKRPAYEQYF	TGTGCCAGCAGCCGCAAGAGGCCGGCCTACGAGCAGTACTTC